The 6 T cell receptor beta chains given below trace back to one sample, sequenced in a study of CD8 T cells in ankylosing spondylitis. TCRdb independently ran MiXCR on the 5' RACE reads; one entry per CDR3 protein. The sample lists 250,000 to 350,000 distinct CDR3 sequences, less than 25% occurring once. Sequencing was performed on blood, either unsorted or a sorted T cell fraction (not recorded which). These receptors all stem from a female donor with ankylosing spondylitis or in good health (not recorded which).

This clonotype occurred a few times. The chain links TRBV20-1 to TRBJ2-3, with 10 bases matching TRBD2. This CDR3 is 15 amino acids long. Germline CDR1 DFQATT, CDR2 SNEGSKA (reference sequence). With 2 bases clipped from V and 1 base from J, the junction kept 3 bases outside the gene matches. The CDR3 coding sequence is TGCAGTGCTAGAACAAGCGGGAGGGGCACAGATACGCAGTATTTT. Protein sequence: CSARTSGRGTDTQYF.

V usage is TRBV20-1 and J usage is TRBJ1-6; 8 bases fit TRBD1. V shed 5 bases, J shed 10 bases, and the junction held 4 bases outside the gene matches. CDR3 length equals 12 residues. Germline V gene sequence: CDR1 DFQATT, CDR2 SNEGSKA (reference sequence). CDR3 in DNA: TGCAGTGCTGGACAGGGTAGATCACCCCTCCACTTT. Protein product: CSAGQGRSPLHF.

This clonotype was picked up a small number of times. The rearrangement uses TRBV9 and TRBJ2-1, with 9 bases that match TRBD2. V was clipped by 4 bases and J by 7 bases; unmatched bases: 9. The CDR3 covers 15 residues. CDR1 is SGDLS and CDR2 is YYNGEE in the germline V gene. The CDR3 DNA reads TGTGCCAGCAGCTCCCGGACTAGCGCAGTTAATGAGCAGTTCTTC. Its translation: CASSSRTSAVNEQFF.

This clonotype occurred a few times. The genes are TRBV29-1 and TRBJ1-1; 7 bases are a match to TRBD1. Germline values: CDR1 SQVTM, CDR2 ANQGSEA. Unmatched junction bases numbered 6, after V lost 5 bases and J lost 0 bases. This CDR3 spans 14 amino acids. This chain's CDR3 is CSVRRQGVNTEAFF. CDR3 coding DNA: TGCAGCGTTAGAAGACAGGGCGTGAACACTGAAGCTTTCTTT.

V gene TRBV9 combines with J gene TRBJ2-1; D is perhaps TRBD2 (5 bases). The CDR3 is 16 residues long. Germline V gives CDR1 SGDLS, CDR2 YYNGEE. V was pared by 0 bases and J by 3 bases, with 13 bases between. Here the CDR3 DNA reads TGTGCCAGCAGCGTAGTTGCGGGTCTTGGCTACAATGAGCAGTTCTTC. Its translation: CASSVVAGLGYNEQFF.

This clonotype occurred many times. V is TRBV5-5 and J is TRBJ1-1; possible D gene TRBD1, 5 bases. This CDR3 has 15 residues. Germline V gene sequence: CDR1 SGHKS, CDR2 YYEKEE (reference sequence). Between the trimmed V and J ends, which lost 1 base and 4 bases, there was a span of 14 bases. This CDR3 is CASSLFGAGGTEAFF. In DNA, the CDR3 is TGTGCCAGCAGCTTGTTCGGGGCGGGAGGCACTGAAGCTTTCTTT. The full variable domain, with the rest looked up from reference TRBV5-5 and TRBJ1-1, is DAGVTQSPTHLIKTRGQQVTLRCSPISGHKSVSWYQQVLGQGPQFIFQYYEKEERGRGNFPDRFSARQFPNYSSELNVNALLLGDSALYLCASSLFGAGGTEAFFGQGTRLTVV.